Each of the 2 T cell receptor beta chains below was sequenced from the same sample in a study of spatial heterogeneity in lung cancer. Study outcomes and limitations: Intratumoral expanded alpha and beta TCR counts were found to track tumor mutation counts.

Sample time point: sample taken at primary tumor resection. These TCRs are of unknown antigen specificity. TCRdb reprocessed the 5' RACE reads with MiXCR, giving one entry per CDR3 protein. Here the sample spans roughly 4,700 distinct CDR3 sequences, around a third being singletons. The source was lung tumor tissue, collected at surgery. These receptors were collected from a male donor with early-stage non-small cell lung cancer.

The chain combines TRBV12-3 or TRBV12-4 with TRBJ1-5; D possibly corresponds to TRBD1 (6 bases). This CDR3 is 15 amino acids long. V lost 5 bases to trimming and J lost 0 bases, with 11 bases between them. The CDR3 here is CASSPGTSSNQPQHF. As DNA, the CDR3 is TGTGCCAGCAGTCCCGGGACAAGTAGCAATCAGCCCCAGCATTTT.

The chain uses TRBV27 and TRBJ1-1; D gene unclear. V lost 1 base to trimming and J lost 2 bases, with 8 bases between them. The CDR3 extends over 14 amino acids. Germline loops: CDR1 MNHEY, CDR2 SMNVEV (reference sequence). The DNA of the CDR3 is TGTGCCAGCAGTTTATTACGGGTAAACACTGAAGCTTTCTTT. Translated: CASSLLRVNTEAFF.